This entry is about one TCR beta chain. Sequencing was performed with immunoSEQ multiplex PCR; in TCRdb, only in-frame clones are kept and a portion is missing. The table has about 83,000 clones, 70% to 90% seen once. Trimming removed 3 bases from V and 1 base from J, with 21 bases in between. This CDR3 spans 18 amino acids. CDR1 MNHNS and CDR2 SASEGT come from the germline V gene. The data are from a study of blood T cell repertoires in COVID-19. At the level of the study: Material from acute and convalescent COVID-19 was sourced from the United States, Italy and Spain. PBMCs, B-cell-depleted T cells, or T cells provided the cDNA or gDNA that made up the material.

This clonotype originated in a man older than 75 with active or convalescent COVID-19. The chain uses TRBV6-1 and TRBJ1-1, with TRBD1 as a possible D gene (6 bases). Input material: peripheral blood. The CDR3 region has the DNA TGTGCCAGCAGTGAGCCCCGGACAGCAGCTTATCGGAACACTGAAGCTTTCTTT. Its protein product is CASSEPRTAAYRNTEAFF.